Below, 29 T cell receptor beta chains from the same sample are listed, as sequenced in a study of monozygotic twins with inflammatory bowel disease. With the 5' RACE reads reprocessed, TCRdb shows one record per CDR3 protein and no DNA. In total, the table holds some 160,000 distinct CDR3 sequences. Sequencing was carried out using blood. These receptors were taken from a human donor with ulcerative colitis or Crohn's disease, or a healthy co-twin of an affected twin (not recorded which).

This chain's CDR3 is CSAFRADRAKNIQYF. The chain combines TRBV20-1 with TRBJ2-4; the D call from TCRdb, TRBD2, cannot be confirmed without DNA. This CDR3 has 15 residues. Germline CDR1 reads DFQATT; CDR2 reads SNEGSKA (reference sequence).

V usage is TRBV15 and J usage is TRBJ2-1. The CDR3 runs 13 residues. CDR1 is LNHNV, CDR2 YYDKDF, per germline (reference sequence). The CDR3 reads CATSRGGYNEQFF.

The chain links TRBV4-3 to TRBJ2-3; TCRdb's assignment of TRBD2 cannot be checked, as there is no DNA. CDR1 and CDR2 (germline): LGHNA, YSLEER. The CDR3 contains 18 residues. CDR3 amino acids: CASSQDPRGASSTDTQYF.

The chain joins TRBV7-9 to TRBJ1-1; checking the TCRdb D call of TRBD1 is not possible without DNA. Germline loops: CDR1 SEHNR, CDR2 FQNEAQ (reference sequence). This CDR3 has 13 amino acids. The chain's CDR3 is CASTPLGGTEAFF.

J is TRBJ2-7 and V is TRBV7-6. From germline, CDR1 is SGHVS and CDR2 FNYEAQ. The length of the CDR3 is 15 residues. The CDR3 spells CASSSQVDSSYEQYF.

J is TRBJ2-7 and V is TRBV6-2 or TRBV6-3. Germline V gene data show CDR1 as MNHEY and CDR2 as SVGEGT. CDR3 size: 11 residues. The CDR3 loop reads CASSWGLEQYF.

The chain joins TRBV30 to TRBJ1-5; TCRdb picks TRBD1, but there is no DNA to check that call. The germline V gene encodes CDR1 GTSNPN and CDR2 SVGIG (reference sequence). The CDR3 extends over 15 amino acids. The CDR3 region is CAWSLGGFSNQPQHF.

The rearrangement links TRBV27 to TRBJ2-1; as DNA is missing, the TRBD1 call by TCRdb cannot be tested. The CDR3 is made up of 14 amino acids. Germline values: CDR1 MNHEY, CDR2 SMNVEV (reference sequence). The CDR3 sequence is CASSLQGLGDEQFF.

The V gene is TRBV6-5, the J gene TRBJ2-1; TCRdb's D call, TRBD1, is unchecked because there is no DNA. The CDR3 is 15 residues long. CDR1 is MNHEY, CDR2 SVGAGI, per germline. CDR3 loop: CASSYGGLSYNEQFF.

The chain carries TRBV6-5 and TRBJ1-1; TCRdb names TRBD1, which stays unverified in the absence of DNA. CDR3 length: 16 residues. From germline, CDR1 is MNHEY and CDR2 SVGAGI. The CDR3 loop is CASSYDRAVGNTEAFF.

This sequence joins TRBV12-5 and TRBJ2-1; TCRdb's D call, TRBD2, is unchecked because there is no DNA. CDR3 length equals 14 residues. CDR1 and CDR2 (germline): LGHNT, FRNRAP. CDR3 sequence: CASGLGAERDEQFF.

The chain combines TRBV6-6 with TRBJ2-1. This CDR3 is built from 13 residues. Germline values: CDR1 MNHNY, CDR2 SVGAGI (reference sequence). The CDR3 sequence is CASSYSSTNEQFF.

The V gene is TRBV29-1, the J gene TRBJ1-1; absent DNA, TCRdb's TRBD1 call cannot be checked. Germline V CDR1 and CDR2: SQVTM, ANQGSEA. This CDR3 has 12 residues. This chain's CDR3 is CSVVGGGTEAFF.

V usage is TRBV11-2 and J usage is TRBJ2-7; TCRdb indicates TRBD2, and absent DNA this call remains unverified. This CDR3 contains 13 residues. Germline lookup yields CDR1 SGHAT and CDR2 FQNNGV. This chain's CDR3 is CASSSGPSYEQYF.

This chain joins TRBV4-1 and TRBJ2-5; the D call from TCRdb, TRBD2, cannot be confirmed without DNA. This CDR3 comprises 14 residues. Germline V gives CDR1 MGHRA, CDR2 YSYEKL. The chain's CDR3 is CASSTGLIQETQYF.

The chain carries TRBV12-3 or TRBV12-4 and TRBJ2-7. This CDR3 spans 16 amino acids. The CDR3 protein is CASSLRGTHASYEQYF.

The rearrangement uses TRBV20-1 and TRBJ2-3. Germline CDR1 DFQATT, CDR2 SNEGSKA (reference sequence). The CDR3 contains 14 residues. This chain's CDR3 is CSASYALGTDTQYF.

The V call is TRBV14, the J call TRBJ2-1. The CDR3 has 13 residues. Germline CDR1 SGHDN, CDR2 FVKESK. The CDR3 reads CASSQVRGNEQFF.

This chain links TRBV4-2 with TRBJ2-1; TCRdb picks TRBD1, but there is no DNA to check that call. Germline V gene lookup returns CDR1 LGHNA and CDR2 YNFKEQ. The CDR3 is made up of 13 amino acids. The CDR3 is CASSPPGGNEQFF.

J is TRBJ2-3 and V is TRBV9; the D call of TRBD2 rests on TCRdb alone, since no DNA is present to check it. Looked up from germline, CDR1 is SGDLS and CDR2 is YYNGEE. The CDR3 is made up of 17 amino acids. This CDR3 reads CASSVGPAGISTDTQYF.

This chain links TRBV4-3 with TRBJ1-2; TCRdb proposes TRBD1, but this gene call is untestable without DNA. The CDR3 has 15 residues. CDR1 and CDR2 (germline): LGHNA, YSLEER. This CDR3 reads CASSQDRGARYGYTF.

This chain connects TRBV20-1 to TRBJ1-1. The germline V gene has CDR1 DFQATT and CDR2 SNEGSKA (reference sequence). The CDR3 is 14 amino acids. CDR3 sequence reads: CSARADGMNTEAFF.

The gene calls are TRBV30 and TRBJ2-6; TCRdb returns TRBD1, unconfirmable since there is no DNA. The CDR3 is 15 residues long. CDR1 is GTSNPN, CDR2 SVGIG, per germline (reference sequence). The CDR3 reads CAWSGGPSGANVLTF.

This chain joins TRBV28 and TRBJ1-2; checking the TCRdb D call of TRBD1 is not possible without DNA. Germline-derived CDR1 and CDR2 are MDHEN and SYDVKM. The CDR3 covers 13 residues. The CDR3 loop reads CASRDSLSYGYTF.

The V and J genes are TRBV9 and TRBJ2-3; the TRBD1 assignment by TCRdb is unverifiable without DNA. CDR3 size: 17 residues. CDR1 is SGDLS and CDR2 is YYNGEE in the germline V gene. The CDR3 sequence is CASSRSGGQASTDTQYF.

The chain is built from TRBV7-2 and TRBJ1-1; TCRdb's D call, TRBD1, is unchecked because there is no DNA. CDR3 size: 15 residues. In germline, CDR1 is SGHTA, CDR2 FQGNSA. This CDR3 reads CASSLDPGPNTEAFF.

CDR3 amino acids: CATSDFSSGRNEQFF. This chain links TRBV24-1 with TRBJ2-1; absent DNA, TCRdb's TRBD2 call cannot be checked. The germline V gene has CDR1 KGHDR and CDR2 SFDVKD. This CDR3 comprises 15 residues.

The chain links TRBV5-1 to TRBJ1-1; TCRdb returns TRBD1, unconfirmable since there is no DNA. There are 14 residues in the CDR3. CDR1 and CDR2 from the germline V gene are SGHRS and YFSETQ. The CDR3 here is CASSQDTTNTEAFF.

The J gene is TRBJ1-1, the V gene TRBV7-9. This CDR3 is 14 amino acids long. CDR1 is SEHNR and CDR2 is FQNEAQ in the germline V gene (reference sequence). The CDR3 is CASSTERLNTEAFF.